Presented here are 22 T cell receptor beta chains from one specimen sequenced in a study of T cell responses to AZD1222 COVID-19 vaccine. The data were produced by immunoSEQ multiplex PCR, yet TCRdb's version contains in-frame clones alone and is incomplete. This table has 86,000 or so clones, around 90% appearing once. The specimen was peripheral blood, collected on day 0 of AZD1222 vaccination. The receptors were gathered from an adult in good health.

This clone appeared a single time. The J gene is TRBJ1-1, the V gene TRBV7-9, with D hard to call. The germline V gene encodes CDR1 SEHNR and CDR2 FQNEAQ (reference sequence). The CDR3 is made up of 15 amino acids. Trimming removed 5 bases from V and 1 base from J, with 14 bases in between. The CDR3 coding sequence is TGTGCCAGCAGCCTGGACGGGTTAGGGAACACTGAAGCTTTCTTT. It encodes CASSLDGLGNTEAFF. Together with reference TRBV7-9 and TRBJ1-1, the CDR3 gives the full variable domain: DTGVSQNPRHKITKRGQNVTFRCDPISEHNRLYWYRQTLGQGPEFLTYFQNEAQLEKSRLLSDRFSAERPKGSFSTLEIQRTEQGDSAMYLCASSLDGLGNTEAFFGQGTRLTVV.

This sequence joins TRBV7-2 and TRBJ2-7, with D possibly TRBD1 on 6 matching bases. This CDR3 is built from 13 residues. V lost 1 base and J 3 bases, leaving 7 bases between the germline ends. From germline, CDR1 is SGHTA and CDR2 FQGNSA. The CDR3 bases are TGTGCCAGCAGCTTAGAACAGGGCTACGAGCAGTACTTC. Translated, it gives CASSLEQGYEQYF.

For the CDR3, the DNA is TGTGCCAGCAGTTCATTATCGACGGATTCTGGAAACACCATATATTTT. Translation gives CASSSLSTDSGNTIYF. The chain uses TRBV6-5 and TRBJ1-3; the D is unclear. The CDR3 length is 16 residues. V lost 4 bases and J lost 1, with 14 bases in between. Germline V gene lookup returns CDR1 MNHEY and CDR2 SVGAGI.

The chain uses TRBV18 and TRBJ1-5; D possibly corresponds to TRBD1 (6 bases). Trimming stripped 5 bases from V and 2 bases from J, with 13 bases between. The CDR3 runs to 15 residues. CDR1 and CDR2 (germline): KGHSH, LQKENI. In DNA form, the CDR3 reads TGTGCCAGCTCAAGGGGGAGGGCGGGCAATCAGCCCCAGCATTTT. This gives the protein CASSRGRAGNQPQHF.

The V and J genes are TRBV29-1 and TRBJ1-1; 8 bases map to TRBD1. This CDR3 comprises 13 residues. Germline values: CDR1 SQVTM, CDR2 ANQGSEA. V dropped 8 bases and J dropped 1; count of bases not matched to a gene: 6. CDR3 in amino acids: CSTHRGANTEAFF. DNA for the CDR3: TGCAGCACTCACAGGGGGGCGAACACTGAAGCTTTCTTT.

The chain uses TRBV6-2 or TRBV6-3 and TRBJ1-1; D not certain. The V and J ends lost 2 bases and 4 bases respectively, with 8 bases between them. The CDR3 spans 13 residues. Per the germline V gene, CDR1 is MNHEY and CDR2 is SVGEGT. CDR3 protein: CASSYRAITEAFF. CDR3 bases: TGTGCCAGCAGTTACAGGGCAATCACTGAAGCTTTCTTT.

DNA for the CDR3: TGTGCCACCAGTGACTCTGGACTAGCGGGAGGACTTTCCTACAATGAGCAGTTCTTC. It translates to CATSDSGLAGGLSYNEQFF. The V gene is TRBV24-1, the J gene TRBJ2-1; TRBD2 matches at 14 bases. The V and J ends lost 4 bases and 1 base, in that order; junction bases with no gene match: 8. Germline CDR1 KGHDR, CDR2 SFDVKD. The CDR3 length is 19 residues.

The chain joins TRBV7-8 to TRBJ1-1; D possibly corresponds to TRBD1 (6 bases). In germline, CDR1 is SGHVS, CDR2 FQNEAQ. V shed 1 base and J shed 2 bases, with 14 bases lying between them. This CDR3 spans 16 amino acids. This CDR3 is CASSLVTGTKNTEAFF. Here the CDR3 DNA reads TGTGCCAGCAGCTTAGTTACAGGGACGAAAAACACTGAAGCTTTCTTT.

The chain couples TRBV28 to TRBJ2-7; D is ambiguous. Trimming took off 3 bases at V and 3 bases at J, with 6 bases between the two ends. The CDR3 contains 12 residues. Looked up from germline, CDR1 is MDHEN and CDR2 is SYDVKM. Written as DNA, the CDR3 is TGTGCCAGCAGTTTCGGCTACTACGAGCAGTACTTC. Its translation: CASSFGYYEQYF.

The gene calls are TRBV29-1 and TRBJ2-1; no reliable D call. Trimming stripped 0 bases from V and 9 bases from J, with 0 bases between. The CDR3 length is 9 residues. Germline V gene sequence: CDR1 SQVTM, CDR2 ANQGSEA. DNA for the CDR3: TGCAGCGTTGAAGATGAGCAGTTCTTC. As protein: CSVEDEQFF.

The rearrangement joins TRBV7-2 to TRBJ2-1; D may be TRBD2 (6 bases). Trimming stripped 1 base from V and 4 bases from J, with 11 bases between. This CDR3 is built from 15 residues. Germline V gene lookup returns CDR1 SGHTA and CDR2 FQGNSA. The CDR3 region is CASSLEGGKYNEQFF. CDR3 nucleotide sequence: TGTGCCAGCAGCTTAGAAGGCGGGAAGTACAATGAGCAGTTCTTC.

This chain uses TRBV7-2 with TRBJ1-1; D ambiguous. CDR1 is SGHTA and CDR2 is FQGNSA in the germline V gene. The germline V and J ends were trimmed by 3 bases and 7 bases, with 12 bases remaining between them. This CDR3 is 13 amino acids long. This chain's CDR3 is CASSFSPPGEAFF. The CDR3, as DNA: TGTGCCAGCAGCTTTTCCCCGCCGGGTGAAGCTTTCTTT.

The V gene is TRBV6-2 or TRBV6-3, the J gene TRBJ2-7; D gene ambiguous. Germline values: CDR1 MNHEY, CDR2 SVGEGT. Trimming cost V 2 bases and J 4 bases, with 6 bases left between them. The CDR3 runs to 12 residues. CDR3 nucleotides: TGTGCCAGCAGTTACATCAGTTACGAGCAGTACTTC. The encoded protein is CASSYISYEQYF.

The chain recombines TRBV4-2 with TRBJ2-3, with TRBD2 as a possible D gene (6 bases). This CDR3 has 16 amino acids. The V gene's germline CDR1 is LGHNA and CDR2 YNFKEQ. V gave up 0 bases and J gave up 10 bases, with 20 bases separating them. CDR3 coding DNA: TGTGCCAGCAGCCAAGATTCCAGCGGGCTGCTCGGAGCGCAGTATTTT. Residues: CASSQDSSGLLGAQYF.

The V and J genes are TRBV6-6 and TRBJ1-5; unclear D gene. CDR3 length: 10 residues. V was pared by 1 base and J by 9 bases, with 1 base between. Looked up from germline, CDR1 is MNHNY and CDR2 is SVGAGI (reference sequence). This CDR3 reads CASSYLPQHF. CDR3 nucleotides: TGTGCCAGCAGTTACTTGCCCCAGCATTTT.

The CDR3 loop is CAYTLGYNEQFF. CDR3 bases: TGTGCCTATACCCTCGGCTACAATGAGCAGTTCTTC. The J gene is TRBJ2-1, the V gene TRBV30; D gene ambiguous. This CDR3 is built from 12 residues. Trimming pared 7 bases from V and 3 bases from J, leaving 10 bases between. Per the germline V gene, CDR1 is GTSNPN and CDR2 is SVGIG (reference sequence). Combining the CDR3 with reference TRBV30 and TRBJ2-1 gives the whole variable domain SQTIHQWPATLVQPVGSPLSLECTVEGTSNPNLYWYRQAAGRGLQLLFYSVGIGQISSEVPQNLSASRPQDRQFILSSKKLLLSDSGFYLCAYTLGYNEQFFGPGTRLTVL.

As DNA, the CDR3 is TGTGCCAGCAGCTTGGGTGTGAGCATGAACACTGAAGCTTTCTTT. It is translated as CASSLGVSMNTEAFF. This chain connects TRBV5-5 to TRBJ1-1; D not resolved. V was cut by 0 bases and J by 0 bases, with 9 bases left in between. CDR1 and CDR2 from the germline V gene are SGHKS and YYEKEE (reference sequence). The CDR3 totals 15 residues.

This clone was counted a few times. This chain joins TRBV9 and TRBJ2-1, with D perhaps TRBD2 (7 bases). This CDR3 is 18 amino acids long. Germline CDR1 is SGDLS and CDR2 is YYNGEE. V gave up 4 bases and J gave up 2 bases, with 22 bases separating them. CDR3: CASSPRAVTGRAYNEQFF. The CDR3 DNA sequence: TGTGCCAGCAGCCCACGGGCGGTAACAGGGAGGGCCTACAATGAGCAGTTCTTC.

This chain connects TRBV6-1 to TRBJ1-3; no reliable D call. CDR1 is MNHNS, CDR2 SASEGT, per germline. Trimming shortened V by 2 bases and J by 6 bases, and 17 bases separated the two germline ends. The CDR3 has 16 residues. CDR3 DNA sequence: TGTGCCAGCAGTGAATCTTTAGGGTCCCCAACAAACACCATATATTTT. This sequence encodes CASSESLGSPTNTIYF.

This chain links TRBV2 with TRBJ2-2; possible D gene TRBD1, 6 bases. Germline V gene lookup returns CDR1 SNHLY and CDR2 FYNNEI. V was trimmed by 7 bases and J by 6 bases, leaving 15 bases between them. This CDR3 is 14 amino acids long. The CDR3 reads CASKGTMVAGELFF. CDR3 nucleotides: TGTGCCAGCAAAGGGACAATGGTGGCCGGGGAGCTGTTTTTT.

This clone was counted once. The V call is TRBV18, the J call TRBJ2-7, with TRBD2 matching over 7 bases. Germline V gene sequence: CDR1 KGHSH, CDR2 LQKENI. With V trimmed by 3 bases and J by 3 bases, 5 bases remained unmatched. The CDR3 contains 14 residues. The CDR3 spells CASSPGRGGYEQYF. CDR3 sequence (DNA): TGTGCCAGCTCACCGGGGAGGGGAGGCTACGAGCAGTACTTC.

In DNA form, the CDR3 reads TGTGCCAGCAGTGGGGGGGGCTACAATGAGCAGTTCTTC. It codes for CASSGGGYNEQFF. The V call is TRBV3-1 (or the pseudogene TRBV3-2), the J call TRBJ2-1; 7 bases map to TRBD2. The CDR3 totals 13 residues. V shed 6 bases and J 3 bases; nucleotides not matched to a gene: 2. Germline CDR1 and CDR2: LGHDT and YNNKEL (reference sequence).